Listed here are 28 T cell receptor beta chains from one sample, sequenced in a study of response to subunit inactivated influenza vaccine. TCRdb called the RT-PCR reads again in MiXCR, with one record for every CDR3 protein. The table records hundreds of thousands of distinct CDR3 sequences, 9% to 15% of them present only once. The sample consisted of non-naive T cells sorted from PBMCs, taken around 14 days before vaccination. Receptors originate from a man between 45 and 60 years old who received an inactivated influenza vaccine.

The V call is TRBV7-9, the J call TRBJ1-1, with D perhaps TRBD1 (6 bases). The CDR3 runs 13 residues. The V and J ends lost 2 bases and 5 bases respectively, with 9 bases between them. Germline V gene lookup returns CDR1 SEHNR and CDR2 FQNEAQ (reference sequence). CDR3 nucleotides: TGTGCCAGCAGCTTACAGGGGAGGACTGAAGCTTTCTTT. This codes for CASSLQGRTEAFF.

As DNA, the CDR3 is TGTGCCAGCAGCGTATGGGACAGGGGAGACGAGCAGTACTTC. It is translated as CASSVWDRGDEQYF. This chain links TRBV9 with TRBJ2-7; 10 nucleotides agree with TRBD1. The CDR3 is made up of 14 amino acids. Germline V gives CDR1 SGDLS, CDR2 YYNGEE. With V trimmed by 1 base and J by 5 bases, 3 bases remained unmatched.

The chain recombines TRBV12-3 or TRBV12-4 with TRBJ2-1, with 8 bases identical to TRBD2. This CDR3 spans 16 amino acids. V lost 2 bases and J lost 7; bases outside the gene matches: 10. CDR3 loop: CASSLSGGRLVNEQFF. As DNA, the CDR3 is TGTGCCAGCAGTTTAAGTGGCGGGAGGCTTGTTAATGAGCAGTTCTTC.

This clonotype appeared many times. CDR3 residues: CASSLPADQETQYF. The CDR3, as DNA: TGTGCCAGCAGTTTGCCAGCGGACCAAGAGACCCAGTACTTC. The rearrangement joins TRBV28 to TRBJ2-5; D may be TRBD2 (5 bases). Per the germline V gene, CDR1 is MDHEN and CDR2 is SYDVKM. The V gene lost 3 bases and the J gene lost 0 bases, with 8 bases spanning the gap. This CDR3 is built from 14 residues. Drawing the rest from reference TRBV28 and TRBJ2-5, the complete variable domain is DVKVTQSSRYLVKRTGEKVFLECVQDMDHENMFWYRQDPGLGLRLIYFSYDVKMKEKGDIPEGYSVSREKKERFSLILESASTNQTSMYLCASSLPADQETQYFGPGTRLLVL.

A few counts support this clonotype. The rearrangement links TRBV19 to TRBJ2-1, with D perhaps assigned TRBD1 or TRBD2 (5 bases each). Germline CDR1 is LNHDA and CDR2 is SQIVND (reference sequence). The length of the CDR3 is 13 residues. V was trimmed by 4 bases and J by 10 bases, leaving 14 bases between them. The CDR3 reads CASSTGRVAEQFF. CDR3 in DNA: TGTGCCAGTAGTACGGGGCGGGTGGCGGAGCAGTTCTTC.

The table lists this clonotype with a few counts. The chain carries TRBV7-9 and TRBJ1-2; no firm D call. The CDR3 length is 14 residues. Germline V gives CDR1 SEHNR, CDR2 FQNEAQ (reference sequence). The V end lost 1 base, the J end lost 4 bases, and 10 bases lay between the germline ends. The CDR3 nucleotides read TGTGCCAGCAGCTTAGGAGGAGCAGTCTATGGCTACACCTTC. It is translated as CASSLGGAVYGYTF.

The J gene is TRBJ2-5, the V gene TRBV7-6; no firm D call. The germline V gene has CDR1 SGHVS and CDR2 FNYEAQ. V lost 2 bases and J lost 2, with 12 bases in between. This CDR3 region has 15 residues. CDR3: CASSLYRHLQETQYF. CDR3 in DNA: TGTGCCAGCAGCTTATACCGACATCTACAAGAGACCCAGTACTTC.

The rearrangement links TRBV29-1 to TRBJ2-7, with D possibly being TRBD1 (5 bases). V gave up 4 bases and J gave up 2 bases, with 15 bases separating them. Germline CDR1 reads SQVTM; CDR2 reads ANQGSEA. The CDR3 extends over 14 amino acids. In DNA, the CDR3 is TGCAGCGTTGTCTTGGCACAGGCCCCCTACGAGCAGTACTTC. Translation gives CSVVLAQAPYEQYF.

This clonotype was seen a few times. The chain combines TRBV10-3 with TRBJ2-7; 8 bases match TRBD2. The germline V gene encodes CDR1 ENHRY and CDR2 SYGVKD. There are 17 residues in the CDR3. V shed 3 bases, J shed 3 bases, and the junction held 13 bases outside the gene matches. CDR3 region: CAISDLSSGTRIYEQYF. In DNA form, the CDR3 reads TGTGCCATCAGTGATCTGTCCTCCGGGACTAGGATCTACGAGCAGTACTTC.

This chain joins TRBV6-6 and TRBJ2-7; 10 bases line up with TRBD2. V was clipped by 7 bases and J by 7 bases; unmatched bases: 4. This CDR3 has 12 amino acids. Germline V gene lookup returns CDR1 MNHNY and CDR2 SVGAGI (reference sequence). The CDR3 reads CASTGTSVEQYF. CDR3 sequence (DNA): TGTGCCAGCACCGGGACTAGCGTGGAGCAGTACTTC.

The gene calls are TRBV21-1 and TRBJ2-1. TRBV21-1 counts as a pseudogene. CDR3 length: 10 amino acids. CDR3 DNA: TGTGCCAGCAGCACACCCAGGTGGTTCTTC. It codes for CASSTPRWFF.

This sequence joins TRBV29-1 and TRBJ2-1; 7 nucleotides agree with TRBD2. Germline CDR1 and CDR2: SQVTM and ANQGSEA. The J segment lost 4 bases and the V segment lost 7 bases, leaving 7 bases of the junction unmatched. This CDR3 contains 13 residues. The CDR3 spells CSGGGDQYNEQFF. The CDR3 DNA reads as TGCAGCGGTGGGGGGGACCAATACAATGAGCAGTTCTTC.

The chain recombines TRBV5-1 with TRBJ1-1; TRBD1 agrees at 7 bases. Trimming removed 0 bases from V and 1 base from J; junction bases left unmatched: 6. The CDR3 runs to 16 residues. Looked up from germline, CDR1 is SGHRS and CDR2 is YFSETQ. The CDR3, as DNA: TGCGCCAGCAGCTTGGTACCTACAGGGGAGAACACTGAAGCTTTCTTT. Protein: CASSLVPTGENTEAFF.

The rearrangement joins TRBV6-2 or TRBV6-3 to TRBJ2-1; 8 bases match TRBD1. This CDR3 spans 15 amino acids. V trimming: 2 bases; J trimming: 3 bases; junction bases outside the gene matches: 3. Germline-derived CDR1 and CDR2 are MNHEY and SVGEGT. This CDR3 reads CASSYRTGYYNEQFF. In DNA, the CDR3 is TGTGCCAGCAGTTACAGGACAGGGTACTACAATGAGCAGTTCTTC.

This clonotype was recorded many times. This chain links TRBV5-5 with TRBJ2-2; no firm D call. The ends were cut back, 0 bases at V and 5 bases at J, with 5 bases in the middle. Germline V lookup: CDR1 SGHKS, CDR2 YYEKEE (reference sequence). This CDR3 is built from 13 residues. CDR3: CASSLGVTGELFF. CDR3 nucleotides: TGTGCCAGCAGCTTGGGAGTTACCGGGGAGCTGTTTTTT. The whole variable domain, filled in from reference TRBV5-5 and TRBJ2-2, reads DAGVTQSPTHLIKTRGQQVTLRCSPISGHKSVSWYQQVLGQGPQFIFQYYEKEERGRGNFPDRFSARQFPNYSSELNVNALLLGDSALYLCASSLGVTGELFFGEGSRLTVL.

This clonotype has only a few counts. The chain recombines TRBV10-3 with TRBJ2-7, with 7 bases lining up with TRBD1. Germline trimming cut 5 bases from V and 4 bases from J; bases unmatched to any gene: 8. In germline, CDR1 is ENHRY, CDR2 SYGVKD. The CDR3 extends over 14 amino acids. CDR3 nucleotides: TGTGCCATCAGTACAGGGGATTCGACTTACGAGCAGTACTTC. Encoded protein: CAISTGDSTYEQYF.

V is TRBV7-9 and J is TRBJ2-2; no reliable D call. V was pared by 8 bases and J by 1 base, with 8 bases between. Germline-derived CDR1 and CDR2 are SEHNR and FQNEAQ (reference sequence). The CDR3 runs 13 residues. The CDR3, as DNA: TGTGCCAGCGAGGTGGGGAACACCGGGGAGCTGTTTTTT. Translating it yields CASEVGNTGELFF.

The chain carries TRBV7-8 and TRBJ1-6; 8 bases are shared with TRBD1. V was pared by 2 bases and J by 1 base, with 10 bases of the junction left unmatched. The CDR3 is made up of 19 amino acids. Germline V gene lookup returns CDR1 SGHVS and CDR2 FQNEAQ. CDR3 in amino acids: CASSLLDRAGGSYNSPLHF. CDR3 nucleotides: TGTGCCAGCAGCTTATTGGACAGGGCCGGGGGTTCCTATAATTCACCCCTCCACTTT. Together with reference TRBV7-8 and TRBJ1-6, the CDR3 gives the full variable domain: GAGVSQSPRYKVAKRGQDVALRCDPISGHVSLFWYQQALGQGPEFLTYFQNEAQLDKSGLPSDRFFAERPEGSVSTLKIQRTQQEDSAVYLCASSLLDRAGGSYNSPLHFGNGTRLTVT.

This chain links TRBV3-1 with TRBJ1-2; D remains ambiguous. This CDR3 region has 11 residues. Germline V gene sequence: CDR1 LGHDT, CDR2 YNNKEL (reference sequence). V was clipped by 5 bases and J by 4 bases, with 5 bases between them. The CDR3 loop reads CASSFRYGYTF. The CDR3 DNA sequence: TGTGCCAGCAGCTTCCGCTATGGCTACACCTTC.

The chain recombines TRBV12-3 or TRBV12-4 with TRBJ2-3; no definite D call. V was pared by 1 base and J by 2 bases, with 7 bases between. CDR3 length equals 14 residues. The CDR3 reads CASSLVRYTDTQYF. The CDR3 nucleotides are TGTGCCAGCAGTTTAGTACGTTACACAGATACGCAGTATTTT.

The table lists this clonotype with many counts. The rearrangement uses TRBV4-2 and TRBJ2-3, with D perhaps matching TRBD1 or TRBD2 (5 bases each). The CDR3 is 15 amino acids. V lost 0 bases and J lost 4, with 11 bases in between. Germline V gene lookup returns CDR1 LGHNA and CDR2 YNFKEQ. As DNA, the CDR3 is TGTGCCAGCAGCCAAGATGGGGACGCATCAGATACGCAGTATTTT. It is translated as CASSQDGDASDTQYF.

V usage is TRBV7-2 and J usage is TRBJ1-2; D gene unclear. Germline CDR1 reads SGHTA; CDR2 reads FQGNSA. The CDR3 contains 15 residues. V was clipped by 1 base and J by 1 base, with 10 bases between them. Here the CDR3 DNA reads TGTGCCAGCAGCTTAGGGACGGGATTTAACTATGGCTACACCTTC. Translated, it gives CASSLGTGFNYGYTF.

The J gene is TRBJ1-4, the V gene TRBV5-1; D uncertain. From germline, CDR1 is SGHRS and CDR2 YFSETQ. This CDR3 region has 15 residues. V dropped 4 bases and J dropped 1 base, with 11 bases sitting between them. This CDR3 reads CASSADTETNEKLFF. CDR3 DNA: TGCGCCAGCAGCGCCGACACGGAAACTAATGAAAAACTGTTTTTT.

This clonotype turned up a few times. The chain is built from TRBV20-1 and TRBJ1-5; unclear D gene. The length of the CDR3 is 14 residues. V lost 5 bases, J lost 2 bases, and 13 bases lay in between. Looked up from germline, CDR1 is DFQATT and CDR2 is SNEGSKA (reference sequence). The CDR3 here is CSALVQLGNQPQHF. The CDR3 DNA reads TGCAGTGCTCTAGTCCAACTGGGCAATCAGCCCCAGCATTTT.

In its sample, this clonotype was seen a few times. J is TRBJ1-2 and V is TRBV5-1; TRBD1 agrees at 7 bases. The CDR3 is 12 residues long. Germline values: CDR1 SGHRS, CDR2 YFSETQ. V lost 4 bases to trimming and J lost 11 bases; unmatched junction nucleotides: 8. CDR3 nucleotide sequence: TGCGCCAGCAGCGCCCAGACAGGGTTGTACACCTTC. Amino acids: CASSAQTGLYTF.

This clonotype was seen repeatedly, ten times or more. The chain employs TRBV28 and TRBJ1-4; tentative D call: TRBD1 (6 bases). The CDR3 length is 16 residues. Trimming pared 5 bases from V and 8 bases from J, leaving 21 bases between. Germline lookup yields CDR1 MDHEN and CDR2 SYDVKM. The CDR3, as DNA: TGTGCCAGCAGTCCATTGGGGGGAGGGGACACCGAAAAACTGTTTTTT. Translated, it gives CASSPLGGGDTEKLFF.

Ten or more counts support this clonotype. The chain links TRBV20-1 to TRBJ2-7; 7 bases are shared with TRBD2. V shed 0 bases, J shed 2 bases, and the junction held 7 bases outside the gene matches. The CDR3 has 15 residues. Germline V gene data show CDR1 as DFQATT and CDR2 as SNEGSKA (reference sequence). Written as DNA, the CDR3 is TGCAGTGCTAGAGATGCGGGGGAAAGTACCTACGAGCAGTACTTC. Amino acids: CSARDAGESTYEQYF.

This clonotype has only a few counts. The chain employs TRBV9 and TRBJ1-6, with a possible D match to TRBD1 (6 bases). The CDR3 contains 14 residues. Germline assignment: CDR1 SGDLS and CDR2 YYNGEE. Between the trimmed V and J ends, which lost 2 bases and 5 bases, there was a span of 8 bases. The CDR3 region is CASSVAGDNSPLHF. The DNA for the CDR3 is TGTGCCAGCAGCGTCGCAGGGGATAATTCACCCCTCCACTTT.